This is a list of T cell receptor beta chains from one sample in a study of blood T cell repertoires in COVID-19. Using immunoSEQ multiplex PCR, the repertoire was profiled, and TCRdb retains in-frame clones only, with some absent. Among about 170,000 clones, approximately 82% were seen once, and the ten largest hold 3.5% to 4%. Sequencing was performed on PBMCs or T cells enriched from blood (not recorded which). These receptor sequences come from a woman aged 50 to 60 in a cohort exposed to, infected with or recovered from COVID-19 (not recorded which). Each CDR3 is given with its conserved first and last residue. D genes are given only for firm matches. Only some rows state a clone size, as once, few, many or a class for expanded clones.

D gene	clone size	V gene	J gene	CDR3 DNA	CDR3 protein
TRBD2	-	TRBV5-4	TRBJ2-2	TGTGCCAGCAGATCTGGGACTAGCGGGGTTCACGGGGAGCTGTTTTTT	CASRSGTSGVHGELFF
-	-	TRBV24-1	TRBJ2-1	TGTGCCACCAGTGATTTGGAGGATAATGAGCAGTTCTTC	CATSDLEDNEQFF
TRBD1	-	TRBV6-5	TRBJ1-1	TGTGCCAGCACATCCGAGACAGGGGGCGCAAATGAAGCTTTCTTT	CASTSETGGANEAFF
TRBD1	-	TRBV7-2	TRBJ1-4	TGTGCCAGCAGCCTGGAACAGGGGGTTGAAAAACTGTTTTTT	CASSLEQGVEKLFF
-	-	TRBV19	TRBJ2-3	TGTGCCAGTAGTATTTACACCTCCACAGATACGCAGTATTTT	CASSIYTSTDTQYF
TRBD2	few	TRBV27	TRBJ2-1	TGTGCCAGCAGGAGCAGCGGGAGTCTCTACAATGAGCAGTTCTTC	CASRSSGSLYNEQFF
TRBD1	-	TRBV7-9	TRBJ2-6	TGTGCCAGCAGCTTTCAGACAGGGGGTTTTGGGGCCAACGTCCTGACTTTC	CASSFQTGGFGANVLTF
TRBD1	-	TRBV11-2	TRBJ1-6	TGTGCCAGCAGTATCAGGGGGCTTTCACCCCTCCACTTT	CASSIRGLSPLHF
TRBD2	-	TRBV4-2	TRBJ2-1	TGTGCCAGCAGCCAAGAAAATGGACTAGCGGGCAATGAGCAGTTCTTC	CASSQENGLAGNEQFF
TRBD1	-	TRBV19	TRBJ1-5	TGTGCCAGTAGCTCTTGGGACAGGGGGCCCAATCAGCCCCAGCATTTT	CASSSWDRGPNQPQHF
-	few	TRBV6-4	TRBJ1-4	TGTGCCAGCAGTGCCCCTAATTTGGGACACCTCGAAAAACTGTTTTTT	CASSAPNLGHLEKLFF
TRBD2	-	TRBV10-3	TRBJ2-1	TGTGCCATCAGTGCCGGCTCAGGGGAAACTAGCGGGGGAGGTGAGCAGTTCTTC	CAISAGSGETSGGGEQFF
-	few	TRBV15	TRBJ2-5	TGTGCCACCAGCAGACCATTTCGGGGAGAGACCCAGTACTTC	CATSRPFRGETQYF
TRBD1	-	TRBV3-1/TRBV3-2	TRBJ1-2	TGTGCCAGCAGCCTGGACAGGTATGGCTACACCTTC	CASSLDRYGYTF
TRBD1	once	TRBV6-6	TRBJ1-1	TGTGCCAGCAGTCTGGACAGGGGGCGAGGAGTGGTCACTGAAGCTTTCTTT	CASSLDRGRGVVTEAFF
TRBD1	once	TRBV30	TRBJ1-3	TGTGCCTGGAGTGCCGGACAGGGAATTGAGAACACCATATATTTT	CAWSAGQGIENTIYF
TRBD1	-	TRBV7-2	TRBJ1-5	TGTGCCAGCAGCTTAAGGGACAGCGGGCAGCCCCAGCATTTT	CASSLRDSGQPQHF
TRBD1	-	TRBV4-3	TRBJ1-5	TGCGCCAGCAGCAAGGACAGGGGCAATCAGCCCCAGCATTTT	CASSKDRGNQPQHF
-	-	TRBV19	TRBJ1-5	TGTGCCAGTAGTCCCCGGACAGAATTTAGCAATCAGCCCCAGCATTTT	CASSPRTEFSNQPQHF
-	few	TRBV5-1	TRBJ1-3	TGCGCCAGCAAAGCGGGGTCTGGAAACACCATATATTTT	CASKAGSGNTIYF
-	-	TRBV6-5	TRBJ1-2	TGTGCCAGCAGCACTGACAGGAACTATGGCTACACCTTC	CASSTDRNYGYTF
TRBD2	-	TRBV10-3	TRBJ2-7	TGTGCCATCAAGGCTAGCGGGAGTCTAAGTTCCTACGAGCAGTACTTC	CAIKASGSLSSYEQYF
TRBD1	-	TRBV5-4	TRBJ1-1	TGTGCCAGCAGCACAAAAGGGACAGGGGGTGAAGCTTTCTTT	CASSTKGTGGEAFF
-	-	TRBV15	TRBJ1-6	TGTGCCACCAGCAGAGGGACAGTTTTGAATTCACCCCTCCACTTT	CATSRGTVLNSPLHF
-	-	TRBV4-1	TRBJ1-3	TGCGCCAGCAGCCAAGAATCGGGGGGGGCTGGAAACACCATATATTTT	CASSQESGGAGNTIYF
-	many	TRBV7-9	TRBJ2-1	TGTGCCACCGGAGGAGTAGGGCCCTGGTTCTTC	CATGGVGPWFF
TRBD2	-	TRBV6-1	TRBJ2-7	TGTGCCAGCAGTGAGGGCGGGAGGGCCGAGCAGTACTTC	CASSEGGRAEQYF
TRBD1	-	TRBV5-1	TRBJ2-2	TGCGCCAGCAGCTTGCAGGGGGCGACCGGGGAGCTGTTTTTT	CASSLQGATGELFF
TRBD1	few	TRBV19	TRBJ1-2	TGTGCCAGTAGTCTCCGGACAGGGCGGTACACCTTC	CASSLRTGRYTF
-	-	TRBV19	TRBJ1-1	TGTGCCAGTACAGCGAGGGTTCACACTGAAGCTTTCTTT	CASTARVHTEAFF
-	-	TRBV28	TRBJ2-4	TGTGCCAGCAGTTCCGTTCTCGGCGGAAAACTAGCCAAAAACATTCAGTACTTC	CASSSVLGGKLAKNIQYF
-	once	TRBV2	TRBJ2-3	TGTGCCAGCAGCGTTAGGCGGGGCACAGATACGCAGTATTTT	CASSVRRGTDTQYF
TRBD1	-	TRBV5-1	TRBJ1-1	TGCGCCAGCAGCCAGGACAGGGTGCCCGGAGCTTTCTTT	CASSQDRVPGAFF